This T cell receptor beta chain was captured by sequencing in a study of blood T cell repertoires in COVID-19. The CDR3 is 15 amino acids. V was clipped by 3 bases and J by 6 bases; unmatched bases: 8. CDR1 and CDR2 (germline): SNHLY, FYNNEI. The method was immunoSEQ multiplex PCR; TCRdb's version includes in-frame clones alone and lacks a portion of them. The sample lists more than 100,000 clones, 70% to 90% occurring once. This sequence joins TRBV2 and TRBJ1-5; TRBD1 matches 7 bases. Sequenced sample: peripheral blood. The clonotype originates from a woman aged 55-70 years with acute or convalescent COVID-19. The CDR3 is CASSDGIGGSQPQHF. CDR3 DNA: TGTGCCAGCAGTGACGGGATAGGGGGCAGTCAGCCCCAGCATTTT.